The clone carrying this T cell receptor (beta chain) was seen a few times. The antigen is unknown. MiXCR, run by TCRdb on the reads, gives a single entry per CDR3 protein. This table holds 200,000 to 300,000 distinct CDR3 sequences, roughly 15% found once. The data stem from a study of T cell repertoires in cytomegalovirus infection. Study-wide background: TCR beta signatures that were public indicated CMV infection and matching HLA type. The study, taken as a whole, reports: CMV-specific HLA-C-restricted TCR beta clonotypes dominated the ex vivo response. There were carriers of CMV plus the relevant HLA, and cumulative public TCR beta family frequency identified them.

The ends were cut back, 3 bases at V and 1 base at J, with 8 bases in the middle. This CDR3 is 13 amino acids long. Looked up from germline, CDR1 is DFQATT and CDR2 is SNEGSKA (reference sequence). The rearrangement links TRBV20-1 to TRBJ2-3, with D perhaps TRBD2 (5 bases). This clonotype was sampled from a human donor in good health (CMV status not recorded). Some clones in this sample may be carry-over from other donors' samples. Sequenced: PBMCs. The DNA of the CDR3 is TGCAGTGCTAGCGGGGTCGGCACAGATACGCAGTATTTT. This codes for CSASGVGTDTQYF.